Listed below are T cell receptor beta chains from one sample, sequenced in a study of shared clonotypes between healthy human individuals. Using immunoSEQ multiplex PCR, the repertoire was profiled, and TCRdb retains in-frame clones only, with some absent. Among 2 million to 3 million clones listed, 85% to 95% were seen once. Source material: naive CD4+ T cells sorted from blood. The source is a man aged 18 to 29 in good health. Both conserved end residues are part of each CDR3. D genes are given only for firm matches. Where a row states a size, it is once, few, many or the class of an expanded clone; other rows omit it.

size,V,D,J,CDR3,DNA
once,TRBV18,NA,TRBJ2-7,CASSPPGVDGGYEQYF,TGTGCCAGCTCACCACCAGGTGTGGACGGAGGCTACGAGCAGTACTTC
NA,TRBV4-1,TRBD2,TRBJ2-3,CASSSGGTLSTDTQYF,TGCGCCAGCAGCTCCGGGGGGACCCTGAGCACAGATACGCAGTATTTT
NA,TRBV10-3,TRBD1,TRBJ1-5,CAIAPRQGDVSNQPQHF,TGTGCCATCGCCCCGCGACAGGGGGATGTCAGCAATCAGCCCCAGCATTTT
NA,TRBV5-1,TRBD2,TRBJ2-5,CASSLRTSWQETQYF,TGCGCCAGCAGCCTGCGGACTAGTTGGCAAGAGACCCAGTACTTC
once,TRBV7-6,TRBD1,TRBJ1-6,CASSRGQAYNSPLHF,TGTGCCAGCAGCCGGGGACAGGCCTATAATTCACCCCTCCACTTT
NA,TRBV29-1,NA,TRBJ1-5,CSVGQNSNQPQHF,TGCAGCGTCGGACAAAATAGCAATCAGCCCCAGCATTTT
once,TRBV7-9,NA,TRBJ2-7,CASSLASSSEQYF,TGTGCCAGCAGCTTAGCATCCTCCTCCGAGCAGTACTTC
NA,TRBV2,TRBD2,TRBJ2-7,CASSTSGSIYEQYF,TGTGCCAGCAGCACTAGCGGGAGTATCTACGAGCAGTACTTC
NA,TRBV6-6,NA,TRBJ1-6,CASSYLRDSPLHF,TGTGCCAGCAGTTACTTACGGGATTCACCCCTCCACTTT
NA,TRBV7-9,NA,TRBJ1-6,CASSLNLESPLHF,TGTGCCAGCAGCTTAAACCTTGAGTCACCCCTCCACTTT
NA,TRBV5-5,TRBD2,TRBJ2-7,CASSSGGVGPYEQYF,TGTGCCAGCAGCTCGGGAGGGGTAGGGCCGTACGAGCAGTACTTC
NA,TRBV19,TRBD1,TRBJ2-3,CASSTGQATSTDTQYF,TGTGCCAGTAGTACCGGACAGGCTACTAGCACAGATACGCAGTATTTT
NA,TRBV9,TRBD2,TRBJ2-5,CASSVAGLASQETQYF,TGTGCCAGCAGCGTAGCTGGACTAGCATCCCAAGAGACCCAGTACTTC
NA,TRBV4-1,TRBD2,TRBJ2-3,CASSQAGLAGSDTQYF,TGCGCCAGCAGCCAGGCGGGACTAGCGGGATCAGATACGCAGTATTTT
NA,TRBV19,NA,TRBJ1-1,CASSRGGNMNTEAFF,TGTGCCAGTAGTCGGGGGGGCAATATGAACACTGAAGCTTTCTTT
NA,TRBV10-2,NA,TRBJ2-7,CASVDRSSYEQYF,TGCGCCAGCGTGGACAGAAGCTCCTACGAGCAGTACTTC
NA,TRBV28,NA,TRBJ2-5,CASSLGSLVFVGQYF,TGTGCCAGCAGTTTAGGGTCACTAGTCTTCGTCGGGCAGTACTTC
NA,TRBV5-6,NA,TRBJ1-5,CASSLRGGNQPQHF,TGTGCCAGCAGCTTGAGAGGGGGCAATCAGCCCCAGCATTTT
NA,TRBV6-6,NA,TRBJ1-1,CASSYSGRNTEAFF,TGTGCCAGCAGTTACTCGGGGAGGAACACTGAAGCTTTCTTT
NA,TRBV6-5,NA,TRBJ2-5,CASSSLGETQYF,TGTGCCAGCAGTTCCCTCGGTGAGACCCAGTACTTC
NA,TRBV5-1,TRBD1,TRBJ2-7,CASSLVGQGAGEQYF,TGCGCCAGCAGCTTGGTGGGACAGGGGGCTGGCGAGCAGTACTTC
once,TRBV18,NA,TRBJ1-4,CASSPSGPNEKLFF,TGTGCCAGCTCACCATCGGGTCCTAATGAAAAACTGTTTTTT
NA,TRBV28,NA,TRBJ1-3,CASSQDRASGNTIYF,TGTGCCAGCAGCCAAGACAGAGCTAGTGGAAACACCATATATTTT
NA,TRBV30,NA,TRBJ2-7,CAWARQVSYEQYF,TGTGCCTGGGCGAGACAGGTCTCCTACGAGCAGTACTTC
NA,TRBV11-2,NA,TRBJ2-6,CASSLDLSPISGANVLTF,TGTGCCAGCAGCTTAGATCTAAGCCCCATCTCTGGGGCCAACGTCCTGACTTTC
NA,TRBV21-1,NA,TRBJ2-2,CAWWGALTGELFF,TGTGCGTGGTGGGGAGCCCTTACCGGGGAGCTGTTTTTT
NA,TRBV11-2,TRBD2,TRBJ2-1,CASSSSGSYNEQFF,TGTGCCAGCAGCTCTAGCGGGAGCTACAATGAGCAGTTCTTC
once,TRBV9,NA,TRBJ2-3,CASSVEVDSNTQYF,TGTGCCAGCAGCGTAGAGGTAGATTCGAATACGCAGTATTTT
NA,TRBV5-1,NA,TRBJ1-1,CASGMGQQNTEAFF,TGCGCCAGCGGAATGGGGCAGCAGAACACTGAAGCTTTCTTT
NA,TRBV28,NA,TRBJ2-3,CASSSSRGERTDTQYF,TGTGCCAGCAGTTCCTCCAGGGGGGAACGCACAGATACGCAGTATTTT
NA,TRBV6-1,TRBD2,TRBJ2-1,CASRLAGLPDEQFF,TGTGCCAGCAGACTAGCGGGCCTTCCCGATGAGCAGTTCTTC
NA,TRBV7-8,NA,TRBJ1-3,CASSPNAGNTIYF,TGTGCCAGCAGCCCAAACGCTGGAAACACCATATATTTT
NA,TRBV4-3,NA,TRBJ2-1,CASSQDQGIGNEQFF,TGCGCCAGCAGCCAGGATCAAGGGATAGGCAATGAGCAGTTCTTC
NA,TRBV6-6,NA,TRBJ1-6,CASSPAGYNSPLHF,TGTGCCAGCAGTCCCGCTGGGTATAATTCACCCCTCCACTTT
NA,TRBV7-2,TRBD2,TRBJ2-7,CASTSRAGGYEQYF,TGTGCCAGCACCTCAAGAGCGGGAGGCTACGAGCAGTACTTC
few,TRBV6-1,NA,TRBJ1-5,CASRDPTEVQHF,TGTGCCAGCAGGGACCCTACAGAGGTCCAGCATTTT
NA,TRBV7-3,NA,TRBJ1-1,CASSAATGFEAFF,TGTGCCAGCAGCGCGGCGACAGGATTTGAAGCTTTCTTT
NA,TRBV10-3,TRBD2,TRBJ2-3,CAISESGRVPDTQYF,TGTGCCATCAGTGAAAGCGGGAGGGTACCAGATACGCAGTATTTT
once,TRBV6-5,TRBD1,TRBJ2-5,CASSYSPRDRGETQYF,TGTGCCAGCAGTTACAGTCCCCGGGACAGGGGTGAGACCCAGTACTTC
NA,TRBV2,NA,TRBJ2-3,CASSLLLQGDTQYF,TGTGCCAGCAGCCTCCTGCTACAAGGAGATACGCAGTATTTT
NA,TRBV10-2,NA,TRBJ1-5,CASRPAGADNQPQHF,TGCGCCAGCAGACCCGCCGGGGCAGACAATCAGCCCCAGCATTTT
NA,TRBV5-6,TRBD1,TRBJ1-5,CASRKTGEDQPQHF,TGTGCCAGCAGGAAAACAGGGGAGGATCAGCCCCAGCATTTT
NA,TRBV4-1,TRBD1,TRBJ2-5,CASSHQQGNQETQYF,TGCGCCAGCAGCCACCAACAGGGGAATCAAGAGACCCAGTACTTC
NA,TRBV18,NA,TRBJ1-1,CASSPREGNTEAFF,TGTGCCAGCTCACCACGGGAGGGGAACACTGAAGCTTTCTTT
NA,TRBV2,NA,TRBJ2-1,CASSESLAEFF,TGTGCCAGCAGTGAGTCTCTAGCCGAGTTCTTC
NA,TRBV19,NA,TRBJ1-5,CASSIQDSSKAVGQPQHF,TGTGCCAGTAGTATACAGGACAGTAGTAAGGCAGTGGGTCAGCCCCAGCATTTT
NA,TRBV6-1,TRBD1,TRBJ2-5,CASSGGTGKGLETQYF,TGTGCCAGCAGTGGGGGGACAGGGAAAGGGCTAGAGACCCAGTACTTC
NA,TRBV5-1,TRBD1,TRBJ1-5,CASSTGQVGQPQHF,TGCGCCAGCAGCACGGGACAGGTAGGGCAGCCCCAGCATTTT
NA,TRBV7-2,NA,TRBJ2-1,CASTWGREQFF,TGTGCCAGCACTTGGGGTCGGGAGCAGTTCTTC
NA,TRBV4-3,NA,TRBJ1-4,CASSQDSGQFNEKLFF,TGCGCCAGCAGCCAAGATTCAGGGCAGTTTAATGAAAAACTGTTTTTT
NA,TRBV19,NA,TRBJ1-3,CASSDWSGGNTIYF,TGTGCCAGTAGTGACTGGTCTGGAGGAAACACCATATATTTT
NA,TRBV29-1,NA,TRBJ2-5,CSVEQGGLGETQYF,TGCAGCGTGGAACAGGGAGGGTTAGGGGAGACCCAGTACTTC
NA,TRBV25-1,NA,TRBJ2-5,CASSEWEGARQETQYF,TGTGCCAGCAGTGAATGGGAGGGGGCACGGCAGGAGACCCAGTACTTC
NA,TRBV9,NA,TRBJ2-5,CASSVGGTGTQETQYF,TGTGCCAGCAGCGTGGGAGGGACAGGAACGCAAGAGACCCAGTACTTC
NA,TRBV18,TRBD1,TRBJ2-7,CASSPLDRSSEQYF,TGTGCCAGCTCACCACTGGACAGGTCGAGCGAGCAGTACTTC
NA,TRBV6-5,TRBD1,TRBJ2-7,CASSNTGGTYF,TGTGCCAGCAGCAATACAGGGGGAACGTACTTC
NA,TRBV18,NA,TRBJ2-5,CASSPDSRGWETQYF,TGTGCCAGCTCTCCCGACAGCAGGGGATGGGAGACCCAGTACTTC
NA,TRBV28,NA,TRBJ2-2,CASSLGGAPGELFF,TGTGCCAGCAGTTTAGGAGGGGCGCCCGGGGAGCTGTTTTTT
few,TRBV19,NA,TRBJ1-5,CASSLEQGHNQPQHF,TGTGCCAGTAGTCTAGAACAGGGACACAATCAGCCCCAGCATTTT
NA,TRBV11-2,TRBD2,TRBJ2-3,CASCPGLGDTQYF,TGTGCCAGCTGCCCGGGACTAGGCGATACGCAGTATTTT